The 7 T cell receptor beta chains in this list originate from one sample, sequenced in a study of T-cell reconstitution after alpha-beta-depleted transplantation in children. Unique molecular identifiers were built into the TCRbeta library. TCRdb reprocessed the PCR reads via MiXCR and lists one record per CDR3 protein. The table includes 150,000 to 200,000 distinct CDR3 sequences, approximately 6.8% detected once. The sample consisted of PBMCs from the stem cell graft donor, taken from the stem cell graft. The receptors here all came from a human donor who donated a stem cell graft to a child with Wiskott-Aldrich syndrome.

To note about this clonotype: A much larger clone differs by one base, so this may be a read error. The rearrangement joins TRBV7-8 to TRBJ2-1, with TRBD2 identical over 12 bases. The germline gives CDR1 SGHVS, CDR2 FQNEAQ. Trimming cost V 5 bases and J 8 bases; bases outside gene matches: 7. This CDR3 is 15 amino acids long. The CDR3 DNA reads as TGTGCCAGCAGCCTGACTAGCGGGAGTGGGTATGAGCAGTTCTTC. Translation: CASSLTSGSGYEQFF. The whole variable domain, remainder taken from reference TRBV7-8 and TRBJ2-1, is GAGVSQSPRYKVAKRGQDVALRCDPISGHVSLFWYQQALGQGPEFLTYFQNEAQLDKSGLPSDRFFAERPEGSVSTLKIQRTQQEDSAVYLCASSLTSGSGYEQFFGPGTRLTVL.

This clonotype was found many times. The chain combines TRBV3-1 with TRBJ2-7; 12 positions match TRBD2. This CDR3 is 16 amino acids long. Germline assignment: CDR1 LGHDT and CDR2 YNNKEL (reference sequence). The junction had 7 bases not matched to a gene; V was cut back by 4 bases and J by 3 bases. The CDR3 coding sequence is TGTGCCAGCAGCCGAGGGGGGACTAGCGGGTTCTACGAGCAGTACTTC. It specifies CASSRGGTSGFYEQYF.

The chain couples TRBV2 to TRBJ1-1; D not resolved. The CDR3 loop spans 13 amino acids. CDR1 is SNHLY, CDR2 FYNNEI, per germline. Trimming pared 0 bases from V and 6 bases from J, leaving 8 bases between. CDR3 residues: CASSEARKAEAFF. The CDR3 DNA sequence: TGTGCCAGCAGTGAAGCCCGAAAGGCTGAAGCTTTCTTT.

This chain joins TRBV27 and TRBJ2-7; D unresolved. Germline V lookup: CDR1 MNHEY, CDR2 SMNVEV (reference sequence). The CDR3 spans 14 residues. V lost 3 bases and J lost 6, with 15 bases in between. DNA for the CDR3: TGTGCCAGCAGTTTGATTGGGTCTCGGGTCGAGCAGTACTTC. It encodes CASSLIGSRVEQYF.

This clonotype was detected many times. V is TRBV10-3 and J is TRBJ2-1; 10 bases are shared with TRBD2. The germline CDR1 and CDR2 sequences are ENHRY and SYGVKD. Trimming cost V 6 bases and J 5 bases; bases outside gene matches: 7. This CDR3 has 15 amino acids. This CDR3 is CAISTGTSVDNEQFF. The CDR3 coding sequence is TGTGCCATCAGCACCGGGACTAGCGTAGACAATGAGCAGTTCTTC.

The CDR3 DNA sequence: TGTGCCAGCAGCCTTTACCCGGGACAGGGTTTGCTACCCCTCAATGAAAAACTGTTTTTT. Residues: CASSLYPGQGLLPLNEKLFF. The V call is TRBV11-1, the J call TRBJ1-4; 9 bases are shared with TRBD1. J gave up 5 bases and V 5 bases, and 21 bases lay outside the gene matches. CDR1 and CDR2 from the germline V gene are SGHAT and FQDESV (reference sequence). CDR3 length: 20 amino acids.

This clonotype was seen many times. This sequence joins TRBV5-1 and TRBJ1-1; 7 nucleotides line up with TRBD1. J lost 0 bases, V lost 3 bases, and 2 bases had no gene match. The germline V gene has CDR1 SGHRS and CDR2 YFSETQ. CDR3 size: 14 residues. CDR3 sequence (DNA): TGCGCCAGCAGCTCGGGACAGTTGAACACTGAAGCTTTCTTT. It codes for CASSSGQLNTEAFF.